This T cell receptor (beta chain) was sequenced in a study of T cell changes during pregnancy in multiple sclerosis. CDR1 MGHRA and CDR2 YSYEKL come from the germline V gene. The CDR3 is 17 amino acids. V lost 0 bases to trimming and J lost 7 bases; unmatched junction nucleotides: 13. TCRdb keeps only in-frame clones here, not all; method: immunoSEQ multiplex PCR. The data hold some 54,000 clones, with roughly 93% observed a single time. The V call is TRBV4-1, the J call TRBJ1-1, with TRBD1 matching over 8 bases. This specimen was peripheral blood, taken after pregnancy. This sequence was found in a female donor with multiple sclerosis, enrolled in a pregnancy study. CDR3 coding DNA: TGCGCCAGCAGCCAAGATCGATACGGGACAGGTGTCGGTGAAGCTTTCTTT. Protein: CASSQDRYGTGVGEAFF.